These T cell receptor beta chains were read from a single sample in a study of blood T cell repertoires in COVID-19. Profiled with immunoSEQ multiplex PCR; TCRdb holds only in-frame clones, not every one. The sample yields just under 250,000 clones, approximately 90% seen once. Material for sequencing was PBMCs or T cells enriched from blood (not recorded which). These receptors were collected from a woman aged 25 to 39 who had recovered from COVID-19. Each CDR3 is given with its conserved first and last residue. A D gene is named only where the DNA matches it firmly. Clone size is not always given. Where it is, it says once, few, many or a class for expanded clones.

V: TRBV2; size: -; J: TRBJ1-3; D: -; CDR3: CASSRDLGNTIYF; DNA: TGTGCCAGCAGCCGAGATCTAGGAAACACCATATATTTT
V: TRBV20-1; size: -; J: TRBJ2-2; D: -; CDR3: CSASTEQTRTGELFF; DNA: TGCAGTGCTAGTACGGAACAGACCCGCACCGGGGAGCTGTTTTTT
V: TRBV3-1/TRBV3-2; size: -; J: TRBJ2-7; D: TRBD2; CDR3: CASSLGLAGAGSYEQYF; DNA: TGTGCCAGCAGCCTGGGACTAGCGGGAGCCGGGTCCTACGAGCAGTACTTC
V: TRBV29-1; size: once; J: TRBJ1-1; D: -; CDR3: CSVESTGSTEAFF; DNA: TGCAGCGTTGAAAGTACAGGTAGCACTGAAGCTTTCTTT
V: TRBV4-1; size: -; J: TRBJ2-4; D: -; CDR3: CASSQDGAKNIQYF; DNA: TGCGCCAGCAGCCAAGACGGAGCCAAAAACATTCAGTACTTC
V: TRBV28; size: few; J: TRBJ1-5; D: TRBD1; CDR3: CASSRLFETGDYSNQPQHF; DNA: TGTGCCAGCAGCCGTCTGTTCGAGACAGGGGACTATAGCAATCAGCCCCAGCATTTT
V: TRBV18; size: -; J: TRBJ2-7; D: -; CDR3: CASSPPARVPPYEQYF; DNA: TGTGCCAGCTCACCACCGGCCAGGGTCCCCCCCTACGAGCAGTACTTC
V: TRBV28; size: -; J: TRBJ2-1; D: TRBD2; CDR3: CASRGGTSGSYNEQFF; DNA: TGTGCCAGCAGAGGGGGAACTAGCGGGAGCTACAATGAGCAGTTCTTC
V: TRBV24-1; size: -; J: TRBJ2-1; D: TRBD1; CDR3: CATSDLGDRYNEQFF; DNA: TGTGCCACCAGTGATTTGGGGGACAGATACAATGAGCAGTTCTTC
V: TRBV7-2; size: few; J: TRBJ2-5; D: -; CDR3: CASSLALSRDETQYF; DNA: TGTGCCAGCAGCTTAGCGCTAAGCAGGGATGAGACCCAGTACTTC
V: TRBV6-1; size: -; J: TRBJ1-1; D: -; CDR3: CASSESRGAGTEAFF; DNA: TGTGCCAGCAGTGAAAGTCGCGGCGCAGGGACTGAAGCTTTCTTT